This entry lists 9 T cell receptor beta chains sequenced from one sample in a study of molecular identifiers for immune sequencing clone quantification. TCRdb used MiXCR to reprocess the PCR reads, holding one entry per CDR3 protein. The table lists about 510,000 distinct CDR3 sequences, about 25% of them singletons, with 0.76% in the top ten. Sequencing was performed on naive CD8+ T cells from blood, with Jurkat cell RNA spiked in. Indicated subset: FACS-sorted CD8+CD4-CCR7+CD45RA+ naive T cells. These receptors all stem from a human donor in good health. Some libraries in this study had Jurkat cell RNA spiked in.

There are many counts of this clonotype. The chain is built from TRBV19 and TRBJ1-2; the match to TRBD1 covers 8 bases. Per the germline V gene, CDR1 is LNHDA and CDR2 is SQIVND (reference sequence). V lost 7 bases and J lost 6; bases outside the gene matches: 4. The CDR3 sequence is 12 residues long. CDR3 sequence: CASTTGANGYTF. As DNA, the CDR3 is TGTGCCAGTACGACAGGGGCTAATGGCTACACCTTC.

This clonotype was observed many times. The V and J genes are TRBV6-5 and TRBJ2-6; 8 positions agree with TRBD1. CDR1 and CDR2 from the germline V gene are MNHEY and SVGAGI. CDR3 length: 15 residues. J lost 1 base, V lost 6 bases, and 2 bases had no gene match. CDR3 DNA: TGTGCCAGCAGAGACAGGGGTTCTGGGGCCAACGTCCTGACTTTC. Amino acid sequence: CASRDRGSGANVLTF.

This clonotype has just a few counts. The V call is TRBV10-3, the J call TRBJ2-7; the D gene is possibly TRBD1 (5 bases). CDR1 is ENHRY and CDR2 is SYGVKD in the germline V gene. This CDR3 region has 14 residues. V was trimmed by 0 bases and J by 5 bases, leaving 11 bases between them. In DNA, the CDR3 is TGTGCCATCAGTGAGTCGGGCAGGGTCAACGAGCAGTACTTC. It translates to CAISESGRVNEQYF.

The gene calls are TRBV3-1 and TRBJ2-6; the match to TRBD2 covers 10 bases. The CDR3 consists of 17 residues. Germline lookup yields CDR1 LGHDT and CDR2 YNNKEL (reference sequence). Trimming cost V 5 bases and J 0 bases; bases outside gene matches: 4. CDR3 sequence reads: CASSRGLARSGANVLTF. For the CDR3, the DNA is TGTGCCAGCAGCAGGGGACTAGCGCGCTCTGGGGCCAACGTCCTGACTTTC.

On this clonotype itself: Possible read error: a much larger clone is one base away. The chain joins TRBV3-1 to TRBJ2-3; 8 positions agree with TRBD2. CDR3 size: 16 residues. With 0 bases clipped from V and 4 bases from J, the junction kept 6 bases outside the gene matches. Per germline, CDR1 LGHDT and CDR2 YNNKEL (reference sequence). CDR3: CASSQDMAGGPDTQYF. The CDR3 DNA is TGTGCCAGCAGCCAAGATATGGCGGGGGGCCCAGATACGCAGTATTTT.

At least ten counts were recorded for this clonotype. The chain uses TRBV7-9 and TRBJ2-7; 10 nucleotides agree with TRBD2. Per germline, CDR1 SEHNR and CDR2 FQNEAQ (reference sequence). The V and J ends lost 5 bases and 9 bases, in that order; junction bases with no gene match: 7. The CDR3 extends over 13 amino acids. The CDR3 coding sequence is TGTGCCAGCAGCCCTAGCGGGAGTTTTGGGCAGTACTTC. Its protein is CASSPSGSFGQYF. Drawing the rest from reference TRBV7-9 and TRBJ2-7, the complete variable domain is DTGVSQNPRHKITKRGQNVTFRCDPISEHNRLYWYRQTLGQGPEFLTYFQNEAQLEKSRLLSDRFSAERPKGSFSTLEIQRTEQGDSAMYLCASSPSGSFGQYFGPGTRLTVT.

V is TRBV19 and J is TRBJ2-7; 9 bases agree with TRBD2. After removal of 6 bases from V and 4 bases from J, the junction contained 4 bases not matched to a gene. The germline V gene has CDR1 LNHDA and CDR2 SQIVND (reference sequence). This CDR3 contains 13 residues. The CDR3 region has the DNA TGTGCCAGTAGCATGACTAGCGGTTACGAGCAGTACTTC. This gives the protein CASSMTSGYEQYF.

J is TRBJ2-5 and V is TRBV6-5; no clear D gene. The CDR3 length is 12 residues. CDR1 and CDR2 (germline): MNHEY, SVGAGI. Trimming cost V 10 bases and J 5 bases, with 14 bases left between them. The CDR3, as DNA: TGTGCCAACAGCCTGACCCGCGAGACCCAGTACTTC. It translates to CANSLTRETQYF.

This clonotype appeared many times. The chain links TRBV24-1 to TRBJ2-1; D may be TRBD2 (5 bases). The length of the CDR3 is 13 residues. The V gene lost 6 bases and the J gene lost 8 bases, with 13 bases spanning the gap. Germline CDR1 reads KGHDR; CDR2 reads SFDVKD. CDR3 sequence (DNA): TGTGCCACCAGTTTTCGGGGTACGGATGAGCAGTTCTTC. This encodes CATSFRGTDEQFF.